A selection of T cell receptor beta chains follows, all from one sample in a study of blood T cell repertoires in COVID-19. Here immunoSEQ multiplex PCR was the method, and the copy in TCRdb shows in-frame clones only, minus some. The sample lists some 130,000 clones; about four fifths were seen once. The sample taken for sequencing was peripheral blood. These receptors all stem from a woman younger than 45 who had recovered from COVID-19. Each CDR3 is given with its conserved first and last residue. D genes are given only for firm matches. Clone size is not always given. Where it is, it says once, few, many or a class for expanded clones.

CASTPDRLGEQYF,TGTGCCAGCACCCCCGACAGGCTAGGCGAGCAGTACTTC,TRBJ2-7,.,TRBV12-3/TRBV12-4,.
CASQPTMNTEAFF,TGCGCCTCCCAACCTACGATGAACACTGAAGCTTTCTTT,TRBJ1-1,.,TRBV5-1,.
CASDPGLAGGPYNEQFF,TGTGCCAGCGATCCAGGACTAGCGGGGGGTCCCTACAATGAGCAGTTCTTC,TRBJ2-1,.,TRBV5-6,TRBD2
CASSRQGWNTEAFF,TGTGCCAGTAGTAGACAGGGATGGAACACTGAAGCTTTCTTT,TRBJ1-1,.,TRBV19,TRBD1
CASSSGRASYNEQFF,TGTGCCAGCAGTTCGGGGAGGGCCTCCTACAATGAGCAGTTCTTC,TRBJ2-1,.,TRBV27,TRBD2
CASSGETGFVTDTQYF,TGTGCCAGTAGTGGGGAGACAGGGTTTGTGACAGATACGCAGTATTTT,TRBJ2-3,.,TRBV19,TRBD1
CASSPLEQTQYF,TGTGCCAGCTCACCACTGGAGCAGACCCAGTACTTC,TRBJ2-5,.,TRBV18,.
CASSVSGTGNTGELFF,TGTGCCAGCAGCGTCTCCGGGACAGGGAACACCGGGGAGCTGTTTTTT,TRBJ2-2,.,TRBV5-4,TRBD1
CASSLRGAGGTGQETQYF,TGTGCCAGCAGCCTACGCGGAGCGGGGGGGACGGGACAAGAGACCCAGTACTTC,TRBJ2-5,few,TRBV4-2,TRBD2
CASSFEQGNEKLFF,TGCGCCAGCAGCTTTGAACAGGGAAATGAAAAACTGTTTTTT,TRBJ1-4,.,TRBV5-1,.
CASSQDPWGVTEAFF,TGTGCCAGCAGCCAAGATCCTTGGGGGGTCACTGAAGCTTTCTTT,TRBJ1-1,.,TRBV14,.
CASRSSTTNEKLFF,TGTGCCTCACGTAGTTCCACAACTAATGAAAAACTGTTTTTT,TRBJ1-4,.,TRBV10-3,.
CASRRQGNYGYTF,TGTGCCAGCAGACGACAGGGGAACTATGGCTACACCTTC,TRBJ1-2,.,TRBV6-5,TRBD1
CASSIQGYEQFF,TGTGCCAGCAGCATACAGGGTTATGAGCAGTTCTTC,TRBJ2-1,.,TRBV3-1/TRBV3-2,.
CASSLDKARAFTEAFF,TGTGCCAGCAGCTTAGATAAAGCTAGAGCGTTCACTGAAGCTTTCTTT,TRBJ1-1,.,TRBV7-9,.
CASIATISGNTIYF,TGTGCCAGTATCGCCACAATCTCTGGAAACACCATATATTTT,TRBJ1-3,few,TRBV19,.
CASRGELGQSSYEQYF,TGCGCCAGCAGGGGGGAATTAGGACAGAGCTCCTACGAGCAGTACTTC,TRBJ2-7,.,TRBV5-1,.
CAWVDRENSPLHF,TGTGCCTGGGTGGACAGGGAGAATTCACCCCTCCACTTT,TRBJ1-6,.,TRBV30,TRBD1
CASSPPKGQDFNQPQHF,TGTGCCAGCTCACCACCTAAGGGACAGGACTTCAATCAGCCCCAGCATTTT,TRBJ1-5,.,TRBV18,TRBD1
CASSLLTENTEAFF,TGCGCCAGCAGCTTGCTGACAGAGAACACTGAAGCTTTCTTT,TRBJ1-1,.,TRBV5-1,.
CASSKGPRGPRGQPQHF,TGTGCCAGCAGCAAAGGCCCGCGGGGGCCCCGGGGGCAGCCCCAGCATTTT,TRBJ1-5,.,TRBV21-1,.
CASSLAGGTYRNTQYF,TGCGCCAGCAGCTTGGCGGGGGGGACCTACAGGAATACGCAGTATTTT,TRBJ2-3,.,TRBV5-1,TRBD2
CASSPGSGGRETQYF,TGTGCCAGCAGCCCAGGATCGGGGGGGCGGGAGACCCAGTACTTC,TRBJ2-5,.,TRBV4-2,TRBD2
CASSSKTATTGIRNNQPQHF,TGTGCCAGCAGTTCAAAGACCGCGACGACAGGAATTAGGAACAATCAGCCCCAGCATTTT,TRBJ1-5,.,TRBV27,.